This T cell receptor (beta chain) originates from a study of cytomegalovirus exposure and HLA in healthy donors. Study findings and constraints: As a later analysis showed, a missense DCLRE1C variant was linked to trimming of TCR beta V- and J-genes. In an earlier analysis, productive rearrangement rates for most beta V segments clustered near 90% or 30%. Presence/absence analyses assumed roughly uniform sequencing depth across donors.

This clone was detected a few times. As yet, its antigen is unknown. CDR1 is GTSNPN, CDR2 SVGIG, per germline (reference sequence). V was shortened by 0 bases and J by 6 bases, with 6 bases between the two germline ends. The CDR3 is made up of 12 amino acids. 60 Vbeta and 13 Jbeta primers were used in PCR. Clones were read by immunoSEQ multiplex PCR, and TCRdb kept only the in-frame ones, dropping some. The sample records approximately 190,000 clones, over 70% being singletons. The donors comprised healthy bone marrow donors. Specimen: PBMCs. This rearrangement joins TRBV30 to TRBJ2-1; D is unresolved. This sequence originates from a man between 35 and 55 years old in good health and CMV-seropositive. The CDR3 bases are TGTGCCTGGAGTGTATTCAGCAATGAGCAGTTCTTC. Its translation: CAWSVFSNEQFF.